Listed below are T cell receptor beta chains from one sample, sequenced in a study of beta chain features in type 1 diabetes. Generated by immunoSEQ multiplex PCR, the TCRdb table keeps only in-frame clones and is missing some. The sample holds 200,000 to 250,000 clones, 25% to 30% seen once. Sequencing input: central memory CD4+ T cells from blood. The receptors stem from a man between 25 and 39 years old in good health. Both conserved end residues are part of each CDR3. D genes are given only for firm matches. The listing skips clone size in some rows; elsewhere it reads once, few, many or a size class.

D,size,J,V,CDR3,DNA
TRBD1,few,TRBJ2-7,TRBV19,CASSISAGGLTYEQYF,TGTGCCAGTAGTATCTCGGCAGGGGGCCTCACCTACGAGCAGTACTTC
-,-,TRBJ1-2,TRBV15,CATSRVSGLVGYGYTF,TGTGCCACCAGCAGAGTCTCGGGACTAGTTGGCTATGGCTACACCTTC
TRBD2,-,TRBJ2-5,TRBV29-1,CSVEGAGVLQETQYF,TGCAGCGTGGAAGGAGCGGGGGTCCTCCAAGAGACCCAGTACTTC
TRBD2,-,TRBJ2-1,TRBV7-2,CASSPNGPAGVEQFF,TGTGCCAGCAGCCCCAATGGCCCAGCGGGAGTAGAGCAGTTCTTC
-,few,TRBJ2-3,TRBV4-2,CASSQEGPRNTDTQYF,TGTGCCAGCAGCCAAGAGGGACCACGAAACACAGATACGCAGTATTTT
-,-,TRBJ2-3,TRBV4-1,CASSQGLAGDTQYF,TGCGCCAGCAGCCAAGGATTAGCTGGAGATACGCAGTATTTT
-,-,TRBJ1-5,TRBV30,CAWRSTQDQPQHF,TGTGCCTGGAGATCCACCCAGGACCAGCCCCAGCATTTT
-,many,TRBJ2-4,TRBV28,CASSPGGFDKNIQYF,TGTGCCAGCAGTCCTGGGGGGTTTGACAAAAACATTCAGTACTTC
TRBD1,-,TRBJ2-5,TRBV9,CASTLGPGQGAETQYF,TGTGCCAGCACCCTAGGCCCGGGACAGGGAGCAGAGACCCAGTACTTC
-,-,TRBJ2-2,TRBV27,CASSLPGELFF,TGTGCCAGCAGTTTACCGGGGGAGCTGTTTTTT
-,-,TRBJ2-7,TRBV4-2,CASSQDLGTTSYEQYF,TGTGCCAGCAGCCAAGATCTCGGGACAACCTCTTACGAGCAGTACTTC
TRBD1,few,TRBJ2-6,TRBV2,CASSPGQTTGANVLTF,TGTGCCAGCAGCCCGGGACAGACGACTGGGGCCAACGTCCTGACTTTC
-,few,TRBJ1-5,TRBV20-1,CSARTNNHEHF,TGCAGTGCTAGAACGAATAATCACGAGCATTTT
-,-,TRBJ2-1,TRBV7-2,CASSLSAIYDEQFF,TGTGCCAGCAGCTTATCGGCTATATACGATGAGCAGTTCTTC
TRBD2,-,TRBJ2-5,TRBV30,CAWSVLLLADKETQYF,TGTGCCTGGAGTGTACTCTTGCTAGCGGATAAAGAGACCCAGTACTTC
-,-,TRBJ2-1,TRBV29-1,CSAASGGRLTHNEQFF,TGCAGCGCTGCTTCAGGGGGGAGGCTAACACACAATGAGCAGTTCTTC
TRBD1,few,TRBJ2-7,TRBV5-1,CASREDRASTYEQYF,TGCGCCAGCAGAGAGGACAGGGCTTCAACCTACGAGCAGTACTTC
TRBD1,few,TRBJ1-5,TRBV5-6,CASRKQGVFNQPQHF,TGTGCCAGCAGAAAACAGGGGGTGTTCAATCAGCCCCAGCATTTT
-,few,TRBJ2-3,TRBV20-1,CSAGNTDTQYF,TGCAGTGCTGGCAACACAGATACGCAGTATTTT
-,few,TRBJ2-1,TRBV4-2,CASSQSSDNEQFF,TGTGCCAGCAGCCAAAGCTCGGACAATGAGCAGTTCTTC
TRBD1,few,TRBJ1-6,TRBV5-4,CAYDVDRAPPLHF,TGTGCCTATGATGTGGACAGGGCGCCACCCCTCCACTTT
TRBD1,few,TRBJ1-2,TRBV6-1,CASSEAVLGGGGVDGYTF,TGTGCCAGCAGTGAAGCAGTATTGGGAGGAGGGGGCGTGGATGGCTACACCTTC